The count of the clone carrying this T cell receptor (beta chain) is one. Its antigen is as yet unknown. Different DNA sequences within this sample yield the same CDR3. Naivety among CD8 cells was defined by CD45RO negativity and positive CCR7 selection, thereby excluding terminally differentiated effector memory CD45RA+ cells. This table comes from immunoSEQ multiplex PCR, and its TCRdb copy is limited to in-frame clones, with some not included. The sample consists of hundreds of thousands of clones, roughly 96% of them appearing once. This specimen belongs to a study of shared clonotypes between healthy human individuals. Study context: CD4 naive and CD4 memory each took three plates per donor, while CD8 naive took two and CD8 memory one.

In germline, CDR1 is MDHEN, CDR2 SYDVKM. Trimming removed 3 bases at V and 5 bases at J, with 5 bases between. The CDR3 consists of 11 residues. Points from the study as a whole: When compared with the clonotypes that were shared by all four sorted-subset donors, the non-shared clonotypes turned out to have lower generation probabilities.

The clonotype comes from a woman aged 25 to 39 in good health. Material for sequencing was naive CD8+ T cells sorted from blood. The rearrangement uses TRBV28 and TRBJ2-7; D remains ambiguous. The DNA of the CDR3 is TGTGCCAGCAGTTTTAACGACGAGCAGTACTTC. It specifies CASSFNDEQYF.